This T cell receptor (beta chain) emerged from a study of blood T cells in healthy people across ages. This clonotype was recorded once. With a J-beta primer mix and a sample-barcoded 5' primer, a second PCR ran roughly 7 to 11 cycles. TCRdb reprocessed the 5' RACE reads with MiXCR, giving one entry per CDR3 protein. Seen here are 750,000 to 1,000,000 distinct CDR3 sequences, 29% observed once, and the top ten hold 10%. Losses at the gene ends were 3 bases for V and 5 bases for J; bases not matched to a gene: 11. The CDR3 consists of 16 residues. Germline loops: CDR1 DFQATT, CDR2 SNEGSKA (reference sequence). The same data also went into a second study, on T cells of mothers and their children. In that study: There were over 9 million TCR beta CDR3 reads from each mother and a few million from each child.

Material for sequencing was blood. The gene calls are TRBV20-1 and TRBJ2-5, with 11 bases aligning to TRBD2. The sequence came from a woman in her thirties or forties in good health. CDR3 sequence reads: CSASHRLAGRRETQYF. The CDR3 coding sequence is TGCAGTGCTAGCCACCGACTAGCGGGGAGGCGGGAGACCCAGTACTTC.